This T cell receptor beta chain was captured by sequencing in a study of post-analysis software for immune sequencing data. Study results and caveats: Roughly five TRBV segments were significantly more frequent in patients than in controls. TRBV5-6, TRBV5-1 and TRBV20-1 were among these segments.

Germline trimming cut 1 base from V and 8 bases from J; bases unmatched to any gene: 7. The germline V gene has CDR1 LGHDT and CDR2 YNNKEL (reference sequence). The CDR3 sequence is 15 residues long. Prepared TCR beta cDNA libraries contained unique molecular identifiers. A single record per CDR3 protein comes from TCRdb applying MiXCR to the PCR reads. The sample lists about 400,000 distinct CDR3 sequences, less than 40% occurring once. This clonotype was seen more than once but under ten times. The target antigen is unknown. The rearrangement joins TRBV3-1 to TRBJ2-1, with 8 bases lining up with TRBD2. The receptor was isolated from a girl between 10 and 17 years old with multiple sclerosis. The material sequenced was blood. Here the CDR3 reads CASSQVGLAGDEQFF. CDR3 DNA sequence: TGTGCCAGCAGCCAAGTAGGGCTAGCGGGCGATGAGCAGTTCTTC.